This TCR beta chain was sequenced during a study of blood T cell repertoires in COVID-19. Authors' methods: Amplifying reference gene primers gave estimates of nucleated cell counts. The data were produced by immunoSEQ multiplex PCR, yet TCRdb's version contains in-frame clones alone and is incomplete. V, J and clone size were drawn from that table, and D and trimming were deduced from the DNA. Among around 200,000 clones listed, 80% to 90% were seen once. The sequenced material came from peripheral blood. This sequence was found in a man between 65 and 80 years old with active or convalescent COVID-19.

The CDR3 DNA follows: TGTGCCAGCGCAAGACAGGGAAACACAGATACGCAGTATTTT. Translated, it gives CASARQGNTDTQYF. This rearrangement joins TRBV28 to TRBJ2-3, with 7 bases fitting TRBD1. The CDR3 contains 14 residues. J lost 2 bases, V lost 8 bases, and 7 bases had no gene match. CDR1 is MDHEN, CDR2 SYDVKM, per germline.